Listed below are T cell receptor beta chains from one sample, sequenced in a study of shared clonotypes between healthy human individuals. TCRdb's copy holds only in-frame clones and misses some; the assay was immunoSEQ multiplex PCR. The data show about 2 million clones, with around 96% seen just once and more than 0.9% held by the top ten. The material sequenced was naive CD8+ T cells sorted from blood. The receptors originated from a man aged 18 to 30 in good health. The CDR3 runs from the conserved cysteine through the conserved F or W. D genes are given only for firm matches. Part of the rows lack a size; the others show once, few, many or a class for expanded clones.

d_call j_call clone_size v_call cdr3_nt cdr3_aa
TRBD2 TRBJ2-7 NA TRBV5-6 TGTGCCAGCAGCTTGGCACTAGCGGGGTTTGCGTACGAGCAGTACTTC CASSLALAGFAYEQYF
TRBD1 TRBJ2-7 NA TRBV5-5 TGTGCCAGCAGCTTGCATCTAGGACAGGTGACCTACGAGCAGTACTTC CASSLHLGQVTYEQYF
TRBD1 TRBJ2-3 NA TRBV29-1 TGCAGCGTTGTGCCCACAGGGGCCTTCACAGATACGCAGTATTTT CSVVPTGAFTDTQYF
TRBD1 TRBJ2-7 NA TRBV27 TGTGCCAGCAGTTCAACCGGGACAGGGATCAACGAGCAGTACTTC CASSSTGTGINEQYF
NA TRBJ1-4 NA TRBV16 TGTGCCAGCAGCCAATATAGCCTGGGAGAAAAACTGTTTTTT CASSQYSLGEKLFF
TRBD1 TRBJ2-7 NA TRBV29-1 TGCAGCGCCTTGGGACAGGGAGAGCAGTACTTC CSALGQGEQYF
NA TRBJ1-4 NA TRBV27 TGTGCCAGCAGCCCAGACACTACAACTAATGAAAAACTGTTTTTT CASSPDTTTNEKLFF
NA TRBJ2-1 NA TRBV27 TGTGCCAGCGCTACTCAGGGAGAATACAATGAGCAGTTCTTC CASATQGEYNEQFF
TRBD2 TRBJ2-1 NA TRBV9 TGTGCCAGCAGCCCTAGCGGGAGGGCCTTACATGAGCAGTTCTTC CASSPSGRALHEQFF
NA TRBJ2-1 NA TRBV5-1 TGCGCCAGCAGTTTGAATCGGGGGCAGTACAATGAGCAGTTCTTC CASSLNRGQYNEQFF
NA TRBJ1-2 once TRBV29-1 TGCAGCGTTGAAGCCGGGACCCTTGGCTACACCTTC CSVEAGTLGYTF
TRBD2 TRBJ2-2 NA TRBV7-2 TGTGCCAGCAGCTTAGGTCTAGCGGGAGTTAACACCGGGGAGCTGTTTTTT CASSLGLAGVNTGELFF
TRBD2 TRBJ2-7 NA TRBV2 TGTGCCAGCAGTTCCGGGACTAGAGGGCGCGAGCAGTACTTC CASSSGTRGREQYF
NA TRBJ2-3 NA TRBV7-8 TGTGCCAGCAGCTTAGTTGCAGGGGGCACAGATACGCAGTATTTT CASSLVAGGTDTQYF
NA TRBJ2-3 NA TRBV6-5 TGTGCCAGCAGTCCGTTAATGACAGATACGCAGTATTTT CASSPLMTDTQYF
NA TRBJ2-7 NA TRBV2 TGTGCCAGCAGTGGGCGGAGCTCCTACGAGCAGTACTTC CASSGRSSYEQYF
NA TRBJ1-6 NA TRBV10-3 TGTGCCATCAGTGCACAAACTAATTCACCCCTCCACTTT CAISAQTNSPLHF
NA TRBJ1-1 NA TRBV27 TGTGCCAGCAGTCTGACAGCCATGAACACTGAAGCTTTCTTT CASSLTAMNTEAFF
TRBD1 TRBJ1-6 NA TRBV5-6 TGTGCCAGCAGCCTTGGGACAGGGAATAATTCACCCCTCCACTTT CASSLGTGNNSPLHF
TRBD2 TRBJ2-3 NA TRBV19 TGTGCCAGTAGTCCCGACCTTAGCGGGAGTGGCGCAGATACGCAGTATTTT CASSPDLSGSGADTQYF
TRBD1 TRBJ1-4 NA TRBV12-5 TGTGCTAGTGGTTTGGTACCGGGACAGGGTAGTGAAAAACTGTTTTTT CASGLVPGQGSEKLFF
NA TRBJ2-5 NA TRBV28 TGTGCCAGCAGTTTTCAGGGGATTGGAGAGACCCAGTACTTC CASSFQGIGETQYF
TRBD2 TRBJ2-7 NA TRBV7-8 TGTGCCAGCAGCGGCGGGCTAGCGGGCAGCTCCTACGAGCAGTACTTC CASSGGLAGSSYEQYF
TRBD1 TRBJ2-7 NA TRBV4-1 TGCGCCAGCAGCCAGCACACAGGGGGCTGGAACTACGAGCAGTACTTC CASSQHTGGWNYEQYF
TRBD2 TRBJ2-2 NA TRBV6-5 TGTGCCAGCAGTTTCCTAGCGGGCGACACCGGGGAGCTGTTTTTT CASSFLAGDTGELFF
TRBD2 TRBJ2-3 NA TRBV6-1 TGTGCCAGCAGTGAAGAACTAGCGGGAGGGGTCACAGATACGCAGTATTTT CASSEELAGGVTDTQYF
NA TRBJ2-7 NA TRBV30 TGTGCCTGGAGTGTAGGGTACACTCCCTCCTACGAGCAGTACTTC CAWSVGYTPSYEQYF
NA TRBJ1-1 NA TRBV11-2 TGTGCCAGCAGCTTCCTTAACACGGGGCACACTGAAGCTTTCTTT CASSFLNTGHTEAFF
TRBD2 TRBJ2-7 NA TRBV28 TGTGCCAGCAGCTCACCCCTTGGACTAGCGCTCACCTACGAGCAGTACTTC CASSSPLGLALTYEQYF
NA TRBJ2-2 NA TRBV27 TGTGCCAGCAGTCCCCTAGGACCGCAGAACACCGGGGAGCTGTTTTTT CASSPLGPQNTGELFF
NA TRBJ1-1 NA TRBV11-2 TGTGCCAGCAGCTTATACTTTAGGGGCCCCAACACTGAAGCTTTCTTT CASSLYFRGPNTEAFF
TRBD1 TRBJ2-4 NA TRBV28 TGTGCCAGCAGTTGGTACCAGGGGGCGACCAAAAACATTCAGTACTTC CASSWYQGATKNIQYF
NA TRBJ1-1 NA TRBV28 TGTGCCAGCAGTTTAGCGGGCCCGAACACTGAAGCTTTCTTT CASSLAGPNTEAFF
NA TRBJ1-2 NA TRBV28 TGTGCCAGCAGCCCCCTCGACGACATGTTCGGTGGCTACACCTTC CASSPLDDMFGGYTF
TRBD2 TRBJ2-1 once TRBV27 TGTGCCAGCAGTTTAATCGGTTCCGGGGGGGCGAGCAATGAGCAGTTCTTC CASSLIGSGGASNEQFF
NA TRBJ2-7 NA TRBV18 TGTGCCAGCTCACCCATTGATCCCTCTTACCACGAGCAGTACTTC CASSPIDPSYHEQYF
TRBD1 TRBJ2-3 NA TRBV27 TGTGCCAGCGGCGAGGGGACAGGAGGCACAGATACGCAGTATTTT CASGEGTGGTDTQYF
NA TRBJ1-1 NA TRBV13 TGTGCCAGCAGCTTCAAGGGTGACACTGAAGCTTTCTTT CASSFKGDTEAFF
NA TRBJ1-1 NA TRBV20-1 TGCAGTGCTTTTGTTACGCTCGGAGCTTTCTTT CSAFVTLGAFF
TRBD1 TRBJ1-2 NA TRBV2 TGTGCCATCGACGGACAGGGGGACTATGGCTACACCTTC CAIDGQGDYGYTF
NA TRBJ2-1 NA TRBV4-3 TGCGCCAGCAGCCAAGATCGGGGGACGGCGGATGAGCAGTTCTTC CASSQDRGTADEQFF
NA TRBJ1-4 once TRBV2 TGTGCCAGCAGTTTCCCAGGAAGTAATGAAAAACTGTTTTTT CASSFPGSNEKLFF
TRBD1 TRBJ1-6 NA TRBV27 TGTGCCAGCAGTTCCGGGACAGGGGTTTATTCACCCCTCCACTTT CASSSGTGVYSPLHF
TRBD2 TRBJ2-3 NA TRBV7-6 TGTGCCAGCAGCTTACGCTCTGCGGGAGCAGAGGGAGATACGCAGTATTTT CASSLRSAGAEGDTQYF
TRBD1 TRBJ1-2 NA TRBV6-5 TGTGCCAGCAGTTCTTGGACAGGGGCTTTTGGTGGCTACACCTTC CASSSWTGAFGGYTF
NA TRBJ1-1 NA TRBV7-9 TGTGCCAGCAGCCCGCCCTTGGGGCTAGGGACTGAAGCTTTCTTT CASSPPLGLGTEAFF
NA TRBJ2-7 NA TRBV19 TGTGCCAGTAGCCTAGATAACGCCAACTACGAGCAGTACTTC CASSLDNANYEQYF
NA TRBJ2-7 NA TRBV4-3 TGCGCCAGCAGCCCAGTTGTAGCGGACTACGAGCAGTACTTC CASSPVVADYEQYF
NA TRBJ2-7 NA TRBV29-1 TGCAGCGCCCGGGACAACTACGAGCAGTACTTC CSARDNYEQYF
NA TRBJ1-3 NA TRBV2 TGTGCCAGCAGTGAAGAGTCCGGGAACTCTGGAAACACCATATATTTT CASSEESGNSGNTIYF
NA TRBJ2-5 NA TRBV9 TGTGCCAGCAGCCCCGGATCGGGTGAGACCCAGTACTTC CASSPGSGETQYF
TRBD1 TRBJ1-1 few TRBV29-1 TGCAGCGAATCCACAGGGGTTGGGACTGAAGCTTTCTTT CSESTGVGTEAFF
TRBD2 TRBJ2-1 once TRBV4-2 TGTGCCAGCAGCCAAGCAAGGGTGGGTTTCTCGGAGCGGGAGAATGAGCAGTTCTTC CASSQARVGFSERENEQFF
NA TRBJ2-7 NA TRBV7-2 TGTGCCAGCAGCTTTTATACGTCTAGCTCCTACGAGCAGTACTTC CASSFYTSSSYEQYF
TRBD1 TRBJ1-1 NA TRBV5-4 TGTGCCAGCAGCGGTACGGGACAGGGGGTTGCTGAAGCTTTCTTT CASSGTGQGVAEAFF
TRBD1 TRBJ1-1 NA TRBV7-9 TGTGCCAGCAGCGCACTACAGGGGGCGAACACTGAAGCTTTCTTT CASSALQGANTEAFF
NA TRBJ1-3 NA TRBV9 TGTGCCAGCAGCGTAGGCGGGAGCCCAAGCTCTGGAAACACCATATATTTT CASSVGGSPSSGNTIYF